The 21 T cell receptor beta chains below come from one sample, sequenced in a study of T cell repertoires in cytomegalovirus infection. TCRdb re-analysed the reads in MiXCR, keeping a single row per CDR3 protein. Seen here are approximately 240,000 distinct CDR3 sequences, approximately 13% observed once, and the top ten hold 1.5% to 2%. The sequenced sample consisted of PBMCs. The receptors come from a human donor in good health (CMV status not recorded). Some clones in this sample may be carry-over from other donors' samples.

This clonotype was picked up a small number of times. The rearrangement joins TRBV29-1 to TRBJ2-5; D is perhaps TRBD1 (6 bases). Per germline, CDR1 SQVTM and CDR2 ANQGSEA. CDR3 length: 13 amino acids. Trimming shortened V by 4 bases and J by 4 bases, and 13 bases separated the two germline ends. The CDR3 protein is CSVAGVGGETQYF. In DNA, the CDR3 is TGCAGCGTTGCAGGGGTTGGGGGAGAGACCCAGTACTTC.

This clonotype was counted at least ten times. V gene TRBV28 combines with J gene TRBJ2-3, with a possible D match to TRBD2 (6 bases). CDR1 is MDHEN, CDR2 SYDVKM, per germline. The ends were cut back, 8 bases at V and 4 bases at J, with 19 bases in the middle. The CDR3 is 15 amino acids. The CDR3 here is CASGTRQRVADTQYF. The CDR3 nucleotides read TGTGCCAGCGGAACGCGACAGCGGGTGGCAGATACGCAGTATTTT.

A few counts support this clonotype. This sequence joins TRBV6-1 and TRBJ2-7, with D perhaps TRBD2 (7 bases). Germline V gene data show CDR1 as MNHNS and CDR2 as SASEGT. V was shortened by 6 bases and J by 0 bases, with 15 bases between the two germline ends. The CDR3 runs to 15 residues. The CDR3 sequence is CASSSNGGPSYEQYF. DNA of the CDR3: TGTGCCAGCAGCTCTAACGGGGGGCCCTCCTACGAGCAGTACTTC.

The gene calls are TRBV7-8 and TRBJ2-2; the D is unclear. This CDR3 spans 16 amino acids. Germline lookup yields CDR1 SGHVS and CDR2 FQNEAQ. The V end was cut by 4 bases, the J end by 6 bases, with 18 bases between. The CDR3 DNA follows: TGTGCCAGCAGCTACCCCCCAGGCAGGCCCCCCGGGGAGCTGTTTTTT. Its translation: CASSYPPGRPPGELFF. Full variable domain (remainder filled in from reference TRBV7-8 and TRBJ2-2): GAGVSQSPRYKVAKRGQDVALRCDPISGHVSLFWYQQALGQGPEFLTYFQNEAQLDKSGLPSDRFFAERPEGSVSTLKIQRTQQEDSAVYLCASSYPPGRPPGELFFGEGSRLTVL.

The chain links TRBV29-1 to TRBJ1-5, with TRBD1 as a possible D gene (5 bases). CDR1 SQVTM and CDR2 ANQGSEA come from the germline V gene. Trimming pared 5 bases from V and 9 bases from J, leaving 17 bases between. This CDR3 spans 13 amino acids. CDR3 residues: CSVRPGTAGPQHF. The DNA for the CDR3 is TGCAGCGTTAGGCCGGGGACCGCGGGGCCCCAGCATTTT.

In its sample, this clonotype was seen many times. The chain employs TRBV7-2 and TRBJ1-2, with D possibly TRBD1 on 5 matching bases. Germline-derived CDR1 and CDR2 are SGHTA and FQGNSA. Trimming shortened V by 2 bases and J by 4 bases, and 20 bases separated the two germline ends. The CDR3 is 17 amino acids. For the CDR3, the DNA is TGTGCCAGCAGCTTACCCTTCCCCCCTGGGGCAGGCTATGGCTACACCTTC. Amino acids: CASSLPFPPGAGYGYTF.

This clonotype was found many times. The chain uses TRBV7-2 and TRBJ2-7; the D gene is possibly TRBD2 (6 bases). CDR1 is SGHTA, CDR2 FQGNSA, per germline. The CDR3 runs to 19 residues. V lost 2 bases, J lost 3 bases, and 26 bases lay in between. DNA for the CDR3: TGTGCCAGCAGCTTAAAGTTGGGCTTTTCGTCGGGAGCACTCTACGAGCAGTACTTC. Translated, it gives CASSLKLGFSSGALYEQYF.

This clonotype was counted at least ten times. The chain is built from TRBV5-1 and TRBJ1-1, with TRBD1 identical over 10 bases. Germline trimming cut 2 bases from V and 0 bases from J; bases unmatched to any gene: 10. The CDR3 is 18 amino acids. Germline loops: CDR1 SGHRS, CDR2 YFSETQ. The CDR3 sequence: CASSLRQGALGVNTEAFF. CDR3 sequence (DNA): TGCGCCAGCAGCTTACGACAGGGGGCGCTCGGGGTGAACACTGAAGCTTTCTTT.

This clonotype was observed at least ten times. The chain recombines TRBV7-2 with TRBJ2-3; D possibly corresponds to TRBD2 (6 bases). The V gene lost 7 bases and the J gene lost 6 bases, with 17 bases spanning the gap. The CDR3 has 14 amino acids. Germline loops: CDR1 SGHTA, CDR2 FQGNSA. The chain's CDR3 is CASIKGGGTDTQYF. DNA of the CDR3: TGTGCCAGCATTAAGGGAGGCGGTACGGATACGCAGTATTTT.

This clonotype was seen more than once but under ten times. This sequence joins TRBV6-5 and TRBJ2-1; either TRBD1 or TRBD2 may supply D (5 bases each). The CDR3 is 15 residues long. V was trimmed by 4 bases and J by 7 bases, leaving 17 bases between them. Germline CDR1 reads MNHEY; CDR2 reads SVGAGI. CDR3 DNA sequence: TGTGCCAGCAGTTTGGGACGGCGGGTAAAAAATGAGCAGTTCTTC. Its protein is CASSLGRRVKNEQFF.

This clonotype was detected ten times or more. The rearrangement joins TRBV27 to TRBJ1-3; D may be TRBD1 (5 bases). Trimming stripped 5 bases from V and 2 bases from J, with 10 bases between. From germline, CDR1 is MNHEY and CDR2 SMNVEV (reference sequence). CDR3 size: 14 residues. CDR3 amino acids: CASSMDIAGNTIYF. CDR3 nucleotide sequence: TGTGCCAGCAGTATGGACATTGCTGGAAACACCATATATTTT.

This clonotype appeared a few times. The J gene is TRBJ1-5, the V gene TRBV9; 8 nucleotides agree with TRBD1. This CDR3 contains 15 residues. CDR1 is SGDLS and CDR2 is YYNGEE in the germline V gene. V dropped 0 bases and J dropped 4; count of bases not matched to a gene: 3. In DNA form, the CDR3 reads TGTGCCAGCAGCGTAGGGACAGGGTATAATCAGCCCCAGCATTTT. This sequence encodes CASSVGTGYNQPQHF.

The sample holds a few counts of this clonotype. The rearrangement uses TRBV7-9 and TRBJ1-4; D gene ambiguous. This CDR3 has 15 residues. The V end lost 4 bases, the J end lost 6 bases, and 15 bases lay between the germline ends. Germline V gene lookup returns CDR1 SEHNR and CDR2 FQNEAQ (reference sequence). The CDR3 sequence is CASSSPGPSHEKLFF. CDR3 sequence (DNA): TGTGCCAGCAGCTCGCCGGGCCCGAGTCATGAAAAACTGTTTTTT.

This clonotype showed up many times. J is TRBJ2-2 and V is TRBV6-1, with D unresolved. The CDR3 is 13 amino acids. Germline V lookup: CDR1 MNHNS, CDR2 SASEGT. V gave up 5 bases and J gave up 0 bases, with 4 bases separating them. CDR3 protein: CASSRTNTGELFF. The DNA for the CDR3 is TGTGCCAGCAGTCGAACGAACACCGGGGAGCTGTTTTTT.

This clonotype has only a few counts. CDR3 nucleotide sequence: TGTGCCAGCAGCCCAGAAGTGGGGACCGTAGCCTACAATGAGCAGTTCTTC. Translating gives CASSPEVGTVAYNEQFF. This chain uses TRBV9 with TRBJ2-1, with D perhaps assigned TRBD1 or TRBD2 (5 bases each). CDR3 length: 17 amino acids. Germline V gene data show CDR1 as SGDLS and CDR2 as YYNGEE. Trimming took off 4 bases at V and 2 bases at J, with 19 bases between the two ends.

This chain links TRBV12-3 or TRBV12-4 with TRBJ2-7, with 11 positions matching TRBD1. The trim removed 4 bases at V and 3 bases at J, leaving 5 bases unmatched. The length of the CDR3 is 15 residues. DNA for the CDR3: TGTGCCAGCAGTTCCCACGGGACAGGGGGCTACGAGCAGTACTTC. Protein sequence: CASSSHGTGGYEQYF.

Ten or more counts support this clonotype. V is TRBV19 and J is TRBJ1-4; D is undetermined. The CDR3 runs 12 residues. CDR1 and CDR2 from the germline V gene are LNHDA and SQIVND (reference sequence). Trimming shortened V by 7 bases and J by 5 bases, and 8 bases separated the two germline ends. The CDR3 nucleotides read TGTGCCAGTAATCGGAAGAATGAAAAACTGTTTTTT. Amino acids: CASNRKNEKLFF. The variable domain in full, completed from reference TRBV19 and TRBJ1-4, reads DGGITQSPKYLFRKEGQNVTLSCEQNLNHDAMYWYRQDPGQGLRLIYYSQIVNDFQKGDIAEGYSVSREKKESFPLTVTSAQKNPTAFYLCASNRKNEKLFFGSGTQLSVL.

This clonotype was detected many times. This chain connects TRBV7-6 to TRBJ1-1, with a weak D call TRBD1 (5 bases). There are 14 residues in the CDR3. Germline V CDR1 and CDR2: SGHVS, FNYEAQ. V was cut by 0 bases and J by 3 bases, with 8 bases left in between. The DNA of the CDR3 is TGTGCCAGCAGCTTAGCCTTAGGGGACACTGAAGCTTTCTTT. Translating it yields CASSLALGDTEAFF.

CDR3 protein: CASQSLGSRTEAFF. CDR3 DNA: TGTGCCAGCCAGTCATTGGGGAGTCGAACTGAAGCTTTCTTT. The rearrangement links TRBV28 to TRBJ1-1; D is uncertain. The CDR3 is 14 amino acids. The V end lost 8 bases, the J end lost 5 bases, and 18 bases lay between the germline ends. Germline V gives CDR1 MDHEN, CDR2 SYDVKM.

The V call is TRBV28, the J call TRBJ1-4, with D possibly TRBD1 on 5 matching bases. Trimming left V 3 bases short and J 8 bases short, with 19 bases between. The CDR3 has 16 residues. Germline CDR1 is MDHEN and CDR2 is SYDVKM. The CDR3 bases are TGTGCCAGCAGTTTGGGAAGGGGAGCAGCTAGGGAAAAACTGTTTTTT. Translating it yields CASSLGRGAAREKLFF. The full variable domain, with the rest looked up from reference TRBV28 and TRBJ1-4, is DVKVTQSSRYLVKRTGEKVFLECVQDMDHENMFWYRQDPGLGLRLIYFSYDVKMKEKGDIPEGYSVSREKKERFSLILESASTNQTSMYLCASSLGRGAAREKLFFGSGTQLSVL.

This clonotype occurred a few times. The chain uses TRBV6-5 and TRBJ1-1; 7 bases match TRBD1. V dropped 4 bases and J dropped 6; count of bases not matched to a gene: 8. The CDR3 extends over 14 amino acids. The germline gives CDR1 MNHEY, CDR2 SVGAGI. CDR3 in amino acids: CASSFADRTSEAFF. CDR3 DNA sequence: TGTGCCAGCAGTTTTGCGGACAGGACTTCTGAAGCTTTCTTT.